Sequencing of this TCR beta chain was carried out in a study of blood T cell repertoires in COVID-19. About the research overall: PBMCs, B-cell-depleted T cells, or T cells provided the cDNA or gDNA that made up the material.

The V gene end was trimmed by 2 bases and the J gene end by 7 bases; junction bases not matched to a gene: 5. Germline V gene sequence: CDR1 KGHSH, CDR2 LQKENI. This CDR3 spans 14 amino acids. Profiling relied on immunoSEQ multiplex PCR, and the TCRdb table lists in-frame clones only, not all of them. The sample consists of about 340,000 clones, 88% of them appearing once. The sequence derives from a woman in her 70s with COVID-19, enrolled during active disease. The source material was peripheral blood. This rearrangement joins TRBV18 to TRBJ1-2, with TRBD1 matching 9 bases. The CDR3 reads CASSPEGQGLGYTF. As DNA, the CDR3 is TGTGCCAGCTCACCAGAGGGACAGGGTCTTGGCTACACCTTC.